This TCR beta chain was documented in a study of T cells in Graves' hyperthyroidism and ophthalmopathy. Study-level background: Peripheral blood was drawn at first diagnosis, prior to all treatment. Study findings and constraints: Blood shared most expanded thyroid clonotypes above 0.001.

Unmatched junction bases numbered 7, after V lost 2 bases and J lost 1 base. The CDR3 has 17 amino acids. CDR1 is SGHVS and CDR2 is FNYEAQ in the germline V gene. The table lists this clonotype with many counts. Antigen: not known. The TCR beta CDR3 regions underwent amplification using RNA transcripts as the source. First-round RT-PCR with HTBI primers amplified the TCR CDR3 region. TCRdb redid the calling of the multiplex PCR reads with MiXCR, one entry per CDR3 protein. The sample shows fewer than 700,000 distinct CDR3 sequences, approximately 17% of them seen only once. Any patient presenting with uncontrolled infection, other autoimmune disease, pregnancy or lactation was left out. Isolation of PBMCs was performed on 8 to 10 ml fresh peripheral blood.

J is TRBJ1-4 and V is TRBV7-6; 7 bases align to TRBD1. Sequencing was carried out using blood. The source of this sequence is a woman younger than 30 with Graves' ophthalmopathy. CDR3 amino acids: CASSLLTGRETNEKLFF. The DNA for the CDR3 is TGTGCCAGCAGCTTATTGACAGGGAGAGAAACTAATGAAAAACTGTTTTTT.